This T cell receptor (beta chain) was captured by sequencing in a study of beta chain features in type 1 diabetes (dated by TCRdb to the late 2010s). With regard to the full study: No differences in mean age, gender distribution, total cell number or subset yield were found between patients and healthy donors. A total of 85 million to 110 million sorted cells were examined across all samples, and RNA yield correlated strongly with the number of cells per subset. In the study, TCRB repertoires of sorted circulating CD4+ T cell subsets from recently diagnosed type 1 diabetes patients were compared with those of matched healthy donors. Regulatory and stem cell-like memory subsets were obtained from only 8 patients and roughly 8 healthy donors, while naive and central memory subsets were obtained from all 30 or so donors. Study-level results and caveats: The naive, central memory and regulatory TCRB repertoires appeared to resemble one another more closely among patients than among healthy donors. Patients with type 1 diabetes made fewer insertions and deleted more nucleotides at VDJ recombination sites, implying thymic rearrangement abnormalities. Shorter templates might have been favored by PCR, but patient and control samples were amplified and corrected together, so both groups would have been affected equally by any skew. Because cDNA was sequenced instead of genomic DNA, highly expressing activated cells could be over-represented, though the groups showed no difference in activation or CD3 levels. HLA sub-analyses involved small numbers of individuals, so any influence of HLA type on TCRB rearrangement remained unresolved. In all four CD4+ subsets, TCRB CDR3 length was moderately but significantly shorter in type 1 diabetes patients.

All of the isolated RNA was reverse transcribed with the High Capacity cDNA Reverse Transcription Kit, so expressed TCRB transcripts were sequenced. Deep immunoSEQ sequencing was performed on naive, central memory and regulatory T cell samples, with an average of approximately 4 million total reads per sample. Sorted cells were lysed in RLT buffer and RNA was extracted with DNase-treated RNeasy Micro or Mini kits, depending on cell number. To prevent cross-contamination, each cell subset was processed individually, whereas patient and healthy donor samples were processed jointly. TCRB sequences were amplified from cDNA with the immunoSEQ multiplex PCR, producing 87-bp fragments spanning the CDR3 region. Sequencing of the amplicons was done on the Illumina HiSeq platform. The paper's processing steps were these. Synthetic template baselines were used to correct PCR bias computationally, reads within Hamming distance 2 were collapsed together, and singletons that could not be merged were discarded. By aligning reads against IMGT, V, D and J genes, CDR3 length, and insertions or deletions at six rearrangement sites were assigned. Within each subset, clonotype counts were normalized to sorted cell number, after which true diversity and Gini coefficients were computed with the tcR R package. The overlap coefficient, calculated on TCRB nucleotide sequences, was used to measure repertoire sharing. The source is immuneACCESS, and TCRdb retained only in-frame sequences with V and J called. Part of the clones is not carried over; for the studies checked, unresolved V genes explain less than half of this, and the remainder is unexplained. D and trimming come from the DNA, and the V and J calls and clone size come from that table. For this sample there are around 180,000 clones; about 13% appear just once. The leading ten clones occupy about 0.66% of the sample.

With respect to this clone: Its antigen specificity is not known. Base qualities are not recorded, but no much larger clone differs from it by a single base.

The germline V gene (reference sequence) supplies CDR1 SEHNR and CDR2 FQNEAQ. There are 16 amino acids in the CDR3, from cysteine to phenylalanine inclusive. Only the CDR3 portion is preserved as DNA: 48 bases, with reading frame beginning at the first base. V is shortened by 5 bases, J by 4 bases, and the region joining them spans 17 bases. A single peripheral blood draw of approximately 100 mL on average was collected from each donor into heparinised tubes. Using a panel that included CD45RO, CCR7, CD25, CD127, CD95 and CD27, naive, central memory, regulatory and stem cell-like memory CD4+ T cells were sorted on a BD FACSAria II. Every sorted population had a purity above 95%. PBMCs were isolated right away by Lymphoprep density gradient centrifugation and were stained directly, without culture. Samples were stained and sorted in pairs, with one healthy donor and one patient per experiment, so that batch effects were minimized.

This receptor was taken from a woman aged 18-30 years in good health. The material sequenced was central memory CD4+ T cells from blood. This chain is built from TRBV7-9 and TRBJ1-4; TRBD1 might be the D gene, on 5 matching bases. CDR3 sequence: CASSPPARGNNEKLFF. The bases are TGTGCCAGCAGCCCCCCAGCGCGGGGGAATAATGAAAAACTGTTTTTT.